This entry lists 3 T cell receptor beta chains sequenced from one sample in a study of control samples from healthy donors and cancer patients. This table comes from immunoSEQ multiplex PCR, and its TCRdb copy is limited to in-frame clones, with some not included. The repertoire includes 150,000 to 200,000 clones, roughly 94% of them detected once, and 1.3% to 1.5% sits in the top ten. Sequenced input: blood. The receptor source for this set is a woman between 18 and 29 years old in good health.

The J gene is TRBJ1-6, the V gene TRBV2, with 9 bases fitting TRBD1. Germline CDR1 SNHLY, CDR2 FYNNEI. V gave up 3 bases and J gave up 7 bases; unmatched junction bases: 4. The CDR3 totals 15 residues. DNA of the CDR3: TGTGCCAGCAGTGATGGGGGACAGGGAAATTCACCCCTCCACTTT. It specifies CASSDGGQGNSPLHF. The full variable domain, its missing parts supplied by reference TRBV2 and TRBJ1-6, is EPEVTQTPSHQVTQMGQEVILRCVPISNHLYFYWYRQILGQKVEFLVSFYNNEISEKSEIFDDQFSVERPDGSNFTLKIRSTKLEDSAMYFCASSDGGQGNSPLHFGNGTRLTVT.

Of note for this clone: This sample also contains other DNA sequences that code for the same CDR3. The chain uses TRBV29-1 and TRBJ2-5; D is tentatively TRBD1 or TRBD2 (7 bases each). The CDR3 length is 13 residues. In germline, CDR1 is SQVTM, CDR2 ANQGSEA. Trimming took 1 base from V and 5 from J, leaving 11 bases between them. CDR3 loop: CSVEGQGGETQYF. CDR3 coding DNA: TGCAGCGTTGAAGGGCAGGGGGGGGAGACCCAGTACTTC.

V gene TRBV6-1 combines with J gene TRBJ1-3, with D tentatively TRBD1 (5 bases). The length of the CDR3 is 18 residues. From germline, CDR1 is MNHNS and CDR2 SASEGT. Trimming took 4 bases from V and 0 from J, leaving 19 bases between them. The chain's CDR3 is CASSASLGGTASGNTIYF. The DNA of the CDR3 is TGTGCCAGCAGTGCATCTTTGGGGGGGACGGCCTCTGGAAACACCATATATTTT.